This T cell receptor beta chain was obtained from a study of shared clonotypes between healthy human individuals. Study results and limitations: It was expected that sequencing depth would affect clonotype sharing among donors. Larger richness was generally estimated for naive than memory subsets.

As for this clone: The antigen is not known.

Evenly divided among several immunoSEQ plates was the genomic DNA of each subset. Here immunoSEQ multiplex PCR was the method, and the copy in TCRdb shows in-frame clones only, minus some. The data contain 550,000 to 800,000 clones, approximately 79% of them singletons. CDR1 and CDR2 from the germline V gene are LNHDA and SQIVND (reference sequence). This CDR3 is built from 12 residues. V lost 8 bases, J lost 3 bases, and 2 bases stayed unmatched. Adult Caucasians living in Nashville, Tennessee made up all of the donors. The sequencing sample was made of memory CD4+ T cells sorted from blood. This sample's subset: CD45RA-negative fraction. This sequence joins TRBV19 and TRBJ1-2; 8 bases line up with TRBD1. This TCR was recovered from a woman younger than 45 in good health. Written as DNA, the CDR3 is TGTGCCAGTGAGACAGGGGACTATGGCTACACCTTC. Encoded protein: CASETGDYGYTF.